One and the same sample provided the 9 T cell receptor beta chains below, sequenced in a study of T cell changes during pregnancy in multiple sclerosis. Here immunoSEQ multiplex PCR was the method, and the copy in TCRdb shows in-frame clones only, minus some. The data contain some 110,000 clones, around 90% of them seen just once; the ten biggest clones take up roughly 1.7%. Specimen: peripheral blood, collected after pregnancy. Source of these receptors: a female donor with multiple sclerosis, enrolled in a pregnancy study.

V and J are TRBV18 and TRBJ2-5, with D uncertain. Germline-derived CDR1 and CDR2 are KGHSH and LQKENI. Deletions cut 0 bases from V and 1 base from J, with 3 bases between. The CDR3 is made up of 13 amino acids. The CDR3 here is CASSPPAQETQYF. The CDR3, as DNA: TGTGCCAGCTCACCACCAGCCCAAGAGACCCAGTACTTC.

The J gene is TRBJ2-3, the V gene TRBV28, with D possibly being TRBD2 (7 bases). Trimming removed 3 bases at V and 3 bases at J, with 13 bases between. The CDR3 loop spans 15 amino acids. CDR1 is MDHEN and CDR2 is SYDVKM in the germline V gene. CDR3 bases: TGTGCCAGCAGTTTCGGGGGAGGGGGTACAGATACGCAGTATTTT. Translated: CASSFGGGGTDTQYF.

This chain uses TRBV27 with TRBJ1-2; D might be TRBD1 (5 bases). Trimming took 7 bases from V and 8 from J, leaving 14 bases between them. The CDR3 runs 12 residues. CDR1 is MNHEY, CDR2 SMNVEV, per germline (reference sequence). The CDR3 DNA follows: TGTGCCAGCACCGACAGATTCGGCGGCTACACCTTC. This encodes CASTDRFGGYTF.

CDR3 protein: CSVELRVLDEAFF. The CDR3 region has the DNA TGCAGCGTTGAACTCAGGGTTTTGGATGAAGCTTTCTTT. The chain combines TRBV29-1 with TRBJ1-1, with a tentative D call TRBD1 (5 bases). Trimming cost V 2 bases and J 7 bases, with 14 bases left between them. Germline lookup yields CDR1 SQVTM and CDR2 ANQGSEA. CDR3 length: 13 amino acids.

The chain employs TRBV5-4 and TRBJ2-1, with TRBD2 matching 7 bases. V was clipped by 1 base and J by 2 bases; unmatched bases: 3. Germline V lookup: CDR1 SGHNT, CDR2 YYREEE (reference sequence). The CDR3 has 15 residues. The CDR3 DNA follows: TGTGCCAGCAGCTTGCGAGGGAGGGCCTACAATGAGCAGTTCTTC. Encoded protein: CASSLRGRAYNEQFF.

The chain uses TRBV9 and TRBJ2-5; 9 bases are shared with TRBD2. Losses at the gene ends were 3 bases for V and 5 bases for J; bases not matched to a gene: 5. Germline values: CDR1 SGDLS, CDR2 YYNGEE. This CDR3 contains 14 residues. CDR3 region: CASSGTSAFETQYF. The CDR3 nucleotides are TGTGCCAGCAGCGGGACTAGCGCCTTTGAGACCCAGTACTTC.

J is TRBJ1-5 and V is TRBV28; the D is unclear. V lost 5 bases to trimming and J lost 4 bases, with 15 bases between them. This CDR3 contains 15 residues. Per germline, CDR1 MDHEN and CDR2 SYDVKM. The CDR3: CASSLSSGWNQPQHF. CDR3 nucleotide sequence: TGTGCCAGCAGTCTATCCTCGGGATGGAATCAGCCCCAGCATTTT.

The genes are TRBV6-4 and TRBJ1-3, with D possibly TRBD1 on 6 matching bases. The CDR3 length is 17 residues. V was clipped by 5 bases and J by 0 bases, with 17 bases between them. CDR1 MRHNA and CDR2 SNTAGT come from the germline V gene. The CDR3 DNA is TGTGCCAGCAGTCCCCGGGAGGGGGTCTACTCTGGAAACACCATATATTTT. This codes for CASSPREGVYSGNTIYF.

The chain has TRBV19 and TRBJ1-5, with D unresolved. CDR3 length: 15 residues. V was cut by 4 bases and J by 4 bases, with 14 bases left in between. Germline V gene sequence: CDR1 LNHDA, CDR2 SQIVND (reference sequence). The CDR3, as DNA: TGTGCCAGTAGTAGATCGCGGCAGATGAATCAGCCCCAGCATTTT. Translated: CASSRSRQMNQPQHF.